The subject of this entry is one T cell receptor beta chain. In germline, CDR1 is SGHDT, CDR2 YYEEEE. The V end lost 5 bases, the J end lost 0 bases, and 15 bases lay between the germline ends. The CDR3 is 15 residues long. The entry originates in a study of blood T cell repertoires in COVID-19. As for the study in general: The study drew acute and convalescent COVID-19 samples from the United States, Italy and Spain. The analysed material was cDNA or gDNA that came from T cells, B-cell-depleted T cells, or PBMCs.

Study processing details: Amplification of reference gene primers provided the estimated nucleated cell counts. Data came from immunoSEQ multiplex PCR; TCRdb stores just in-frame clones and leaves some out. Clone size and the V and J calls come from that table; the DNA yielded D and trimming. There are more than 350,000 clones in the sample; roughly 90% occur only once, and 2.5% to 3.5% lies in the top ten. The chain is built from TRBV5-6 and TRBJ2-7; D is perhaps TRBD2 (5 bases). This sequence originates from a woman aged 25 to 39 with COVID-19, enrolled during active disease. The sequenced sample was peripheral blood. CDR3 region: CASSFGAVLSYEQYF. The CDR3 nucleotides are TGTGCCAGCAGTTTTGGAGCGGTCCTCTCCTACGAGCAGTACTTC.